The text below deals with one T cell receptor (beta chain). What it binds is unknown. This sample was included in a study of T cell responses to AZD1222 COVID-19 vaccine. CDR1 SGHRS and CDR2 YFSETQ come from the germline V gene. The CDR3 is made up of 14 amino acids. V lost 2 bases and J lost 7, with 16 bases in between. Profiling relied on immunoSEQ multiplex PCR, and the TCRdb table lists in-frame clones only, not all of them. The table includes about 180,000 clones, about 90% detected once. Whole-study results and caveats: Of the AZD1222 recipients, only five to seven were seropositive at baseline. Females made up more of the donors, who were largely white British, and clonal diversity may have come out too low. After the peak T cell response, and only then, were repertoires sampled.

Pooled samples include second doses given at about 4 or 12 weeks. The chain is built from TRBV5-1 and TRBJ2-7; maybe TRBD1 (6 bases). This receptor was identified in an adult who received the AZD1222 COVID-19 vaccine. Sequenced material: peripheral blood, taken 28 days after the second AZD1222 dose. The CDR3 is CASSLNRASEEQYF. CDR3 sequence (DNA): TGCGCCAGCAGCTTAAACAGGGCCAGCGAGGAGCAGTACTTC.